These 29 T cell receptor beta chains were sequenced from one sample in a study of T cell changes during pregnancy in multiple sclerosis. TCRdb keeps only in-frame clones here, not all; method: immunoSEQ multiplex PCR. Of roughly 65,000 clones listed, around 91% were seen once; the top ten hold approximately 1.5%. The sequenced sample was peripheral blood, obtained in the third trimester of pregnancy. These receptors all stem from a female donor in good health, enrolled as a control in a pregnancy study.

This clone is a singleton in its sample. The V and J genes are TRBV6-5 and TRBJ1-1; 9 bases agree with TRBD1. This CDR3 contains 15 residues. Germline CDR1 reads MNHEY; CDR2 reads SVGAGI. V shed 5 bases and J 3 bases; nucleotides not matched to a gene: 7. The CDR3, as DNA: TGTGCCAGCAGTCTGAACAGGGGGCGACACACTGAAGCTTTCTTT. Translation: CASSLNRGRHTEAFF.

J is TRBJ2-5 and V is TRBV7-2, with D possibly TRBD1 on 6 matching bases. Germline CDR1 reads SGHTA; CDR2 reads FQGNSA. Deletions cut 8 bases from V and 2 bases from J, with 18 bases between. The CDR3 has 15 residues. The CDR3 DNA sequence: TGTGCCAGCGGGTTCCGGGACAAGAGGCAAGAGACCCAGTACTTC. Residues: CASGFRDKRQETQYF.

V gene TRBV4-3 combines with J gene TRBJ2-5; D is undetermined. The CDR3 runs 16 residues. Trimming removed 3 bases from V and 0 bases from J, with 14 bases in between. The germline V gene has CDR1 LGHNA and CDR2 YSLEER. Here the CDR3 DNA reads TGCGCCAGCAGCCACGACCAAGAGACAAACCAAGAGACCCAGTACTTC. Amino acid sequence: CASSHDQETNQETQYF.

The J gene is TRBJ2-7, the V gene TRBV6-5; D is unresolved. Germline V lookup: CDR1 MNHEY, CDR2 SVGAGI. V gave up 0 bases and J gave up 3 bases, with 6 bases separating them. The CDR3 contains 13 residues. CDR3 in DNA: TGTGCCAGCAGTTACTCAACGGTCTACGAGCAGTACTTC. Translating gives CASSYSTVYEQYF.

This CDR3 is CASSPQGARTNYGYTF. The CDR3 DNA follows: TGTGCCAGCAGCCCCCAGGGGGCGCGGACTAACTATGGCTACACCTTC. The chain uses TRBV11-2 and TRBJ1-2, with 8 bases that match TRBD1. V lost 5 bases, J lost 0 bases, and 8 bases stayed unmatched. The CDR3 loop spans 16 amino acids. Germline CDR1 and CDR2: SGHAT and FQNNGV.

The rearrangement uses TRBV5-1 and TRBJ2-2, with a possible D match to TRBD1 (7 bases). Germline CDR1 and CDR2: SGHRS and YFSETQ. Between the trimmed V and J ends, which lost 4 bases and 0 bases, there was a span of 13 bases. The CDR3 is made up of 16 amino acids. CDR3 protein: CASSPGGTANTGELFF. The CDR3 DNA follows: TGCGCCAGCAGCCCTGGCGGGACAGCGAACACCGGGGAGCTGTTTTTT.

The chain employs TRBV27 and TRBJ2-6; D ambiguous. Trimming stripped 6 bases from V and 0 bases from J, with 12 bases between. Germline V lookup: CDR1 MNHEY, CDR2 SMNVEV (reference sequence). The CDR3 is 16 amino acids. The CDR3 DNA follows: TGTGCCAGCAGCCCCGGGTTGACCTCTGGGGCCAACGTCCTGACTTTC. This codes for CASSPGLTSGANVLTF.

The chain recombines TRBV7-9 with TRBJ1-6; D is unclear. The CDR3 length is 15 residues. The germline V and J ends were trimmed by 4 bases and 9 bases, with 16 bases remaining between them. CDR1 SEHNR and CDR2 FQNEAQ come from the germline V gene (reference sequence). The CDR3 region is CASSSGNIVSSPLHF. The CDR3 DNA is TGTGCCAGCAGCTCCGGGAATATTGTGAGTTCACCCCTCCACTTT.

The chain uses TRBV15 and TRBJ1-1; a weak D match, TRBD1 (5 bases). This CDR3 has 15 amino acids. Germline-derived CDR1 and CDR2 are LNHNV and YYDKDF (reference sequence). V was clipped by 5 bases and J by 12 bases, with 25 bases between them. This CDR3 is CATSGATLGSVITFF. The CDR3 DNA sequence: TGTGCCACCAGCGGGGCGACTTTAGGTTCGGTGATAACTTTCTTT.

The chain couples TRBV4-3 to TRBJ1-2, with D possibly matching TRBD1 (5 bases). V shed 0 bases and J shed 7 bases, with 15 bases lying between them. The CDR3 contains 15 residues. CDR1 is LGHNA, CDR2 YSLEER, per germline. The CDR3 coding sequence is TGCGCCAGCAGCCAAGAAAGGCGGACATATAGTGGCTACACCTTC. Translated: CASSQERRTYSGYTF.

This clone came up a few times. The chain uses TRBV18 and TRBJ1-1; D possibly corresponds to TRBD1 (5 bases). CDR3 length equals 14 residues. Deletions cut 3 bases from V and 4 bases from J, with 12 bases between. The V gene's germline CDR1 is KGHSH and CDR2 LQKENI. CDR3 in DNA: TGTGCCAGCTCACCTGGGTGGGGGGGCACTGAAGCTTTCTTT. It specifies CASSPGWGGTEAFF. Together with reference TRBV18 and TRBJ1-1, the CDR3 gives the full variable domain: NAGVMQNPRHLVRRRGQEARLRCSPMKGHSHVYWYRQLPEEGLKFMVYLQKENIIDESGMPKERFSAEFPKEGPSILRIQQVVRGDSAAYFCASSPGWGGTEAFFGQGTRLTVV.

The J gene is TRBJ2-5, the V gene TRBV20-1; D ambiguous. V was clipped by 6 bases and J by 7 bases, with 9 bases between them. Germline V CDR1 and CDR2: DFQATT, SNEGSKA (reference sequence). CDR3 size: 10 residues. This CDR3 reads CSALAGTQYF. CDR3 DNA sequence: TGCAGTGCCTTAGCCGGGACCCAGTACTTC.

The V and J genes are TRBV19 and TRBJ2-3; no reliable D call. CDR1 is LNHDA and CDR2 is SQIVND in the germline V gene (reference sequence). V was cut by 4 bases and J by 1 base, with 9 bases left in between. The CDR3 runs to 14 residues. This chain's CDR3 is CASSTYGGTDTQYF. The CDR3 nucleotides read TGTGCCAGTAGTACCTACGGTGGCACAGATACGCAGTATTTT.

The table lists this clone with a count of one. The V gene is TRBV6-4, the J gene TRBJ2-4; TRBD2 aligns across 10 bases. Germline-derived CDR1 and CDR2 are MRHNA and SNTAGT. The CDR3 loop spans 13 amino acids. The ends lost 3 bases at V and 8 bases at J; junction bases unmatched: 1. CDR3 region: CASSETSGDIQYF. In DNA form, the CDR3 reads TGTGCCAGCAGTGAAACTAGCGGGGACATTCAGTACTTC.

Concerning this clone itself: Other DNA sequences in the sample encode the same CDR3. The CDR3 DNA sequence: TGTGCCAGCAGTTCCAGGGACACTGAAGCTTTCTTT. Amino acid sequence: CASSSRDTEAFF. The chain uses TRBV7-9 and TRBJ1-1, with D possibly being TRBD1 (5 bases). The CDR3 has 12 residues. Germline V gene lookup returns CDR1 SEHNR and CDR2 FQNEAQ (reference sequence). V lost 6 bases and J lost 3, with 8 bases in between. The full variable domain, rest sourced from reference TRBV7-9 and TRBJ1-1, is DTGVSQNPRHKITKRGQNVTFRCDPISEHNRLYWYRQTLGQGPEFLTYFQNEAQLEKSRLLSDRFSAERPKGSFSTLEIQRTEQGDSAMYLCASSSRDTEAFFGQGTRLTVV.

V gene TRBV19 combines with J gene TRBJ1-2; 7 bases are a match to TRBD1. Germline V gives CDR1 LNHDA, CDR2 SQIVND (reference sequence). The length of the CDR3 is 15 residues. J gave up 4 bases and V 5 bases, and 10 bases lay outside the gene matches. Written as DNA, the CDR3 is TGTGCCAGTAGTCTCCTCTGGGGACAGACCTATGGCTACACCTTC. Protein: CASSLLWGQTYGYTF.

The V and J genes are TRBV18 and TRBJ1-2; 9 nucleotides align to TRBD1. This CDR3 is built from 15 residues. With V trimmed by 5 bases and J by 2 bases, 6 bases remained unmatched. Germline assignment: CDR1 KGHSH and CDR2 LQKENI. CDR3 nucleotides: TGTGCCAGCTCAGCAACAGGGGGCTGGAACTATGGCTACACCTTC. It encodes CASSATGGWNYGYTF. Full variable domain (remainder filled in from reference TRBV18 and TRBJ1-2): NAGVMQNPRHLVRRRGQEARLRCSPMKGHSHVYWYRQLPEEGLKFMVYLQKENIIDESGMPKERFSAEFPKEGPSILRIQQVVRGDSAAYFCASSATGGWNYGYTFGSGTRLTVV.

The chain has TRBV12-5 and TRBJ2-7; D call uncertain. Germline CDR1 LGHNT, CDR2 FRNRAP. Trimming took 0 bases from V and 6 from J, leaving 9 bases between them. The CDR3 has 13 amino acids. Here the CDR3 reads CASGLVPVREQYF. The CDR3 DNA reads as TGTGCTAGTGGTTTGGTACCAGTTCGCGAGCAGTACTTC.

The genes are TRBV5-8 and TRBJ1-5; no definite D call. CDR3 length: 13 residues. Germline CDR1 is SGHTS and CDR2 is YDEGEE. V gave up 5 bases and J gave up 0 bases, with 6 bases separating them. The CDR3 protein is CASRSNSNQPQHF. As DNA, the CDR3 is TGTGCCAGCAGATCCAATAGCAATCAGCCCCAGCATTTT. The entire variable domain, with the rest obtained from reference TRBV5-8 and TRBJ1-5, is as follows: EAGVTQSPTHLIKTRGQQATLRCSPISGHTSVYWYQQALGLGLQFLLWYDEGEERNRGNFPPRFSGRQFPNYSSELNVNALELEDSALYLCASRSNSNQPQHFGDGTRLSIL.

The CDR3, as DNA: TGTGCCAGCAGCCTCCGGGACACCTATGGCTACACCTTC. This sequence encodes CASSLRDTYGYTF. The chain recombines TRBV2 with TRBJ1-2; D may be TRBD1 (6 bases). The CDR3 covers 13 residues. Trimming shortened V by 6 bases and J by 4 bases, and 12 bases separated the two germline ends. In germline, CDR1 is SNHLY, CDR2 FYNNEI.

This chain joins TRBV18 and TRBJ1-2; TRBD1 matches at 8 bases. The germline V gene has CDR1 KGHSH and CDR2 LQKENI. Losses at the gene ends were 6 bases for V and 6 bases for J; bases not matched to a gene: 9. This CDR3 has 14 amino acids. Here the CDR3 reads CASSPGQASDGYTF. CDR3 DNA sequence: TGTGCCAGCTCGCCGGGACAGGCATCCGATGGCTACACCTTC.

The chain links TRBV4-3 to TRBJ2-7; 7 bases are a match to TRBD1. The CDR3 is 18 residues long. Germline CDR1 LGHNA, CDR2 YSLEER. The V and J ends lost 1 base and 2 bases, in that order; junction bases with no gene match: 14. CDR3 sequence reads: CASSQALVRDSTTYEQYF. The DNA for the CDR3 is TGCGCCAGCAGCCAAGCCCTCGTCCGGGACAGCACAACCTACGAGCAGTACTTC.

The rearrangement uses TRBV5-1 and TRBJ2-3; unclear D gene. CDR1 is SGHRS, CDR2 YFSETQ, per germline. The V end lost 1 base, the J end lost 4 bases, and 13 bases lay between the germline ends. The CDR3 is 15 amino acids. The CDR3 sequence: CASSLTALAPDTQYF. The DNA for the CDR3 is TGCGCCAGCAGCTTGACGGCCTTAGCCCCAGATACGCAGTATTTT.

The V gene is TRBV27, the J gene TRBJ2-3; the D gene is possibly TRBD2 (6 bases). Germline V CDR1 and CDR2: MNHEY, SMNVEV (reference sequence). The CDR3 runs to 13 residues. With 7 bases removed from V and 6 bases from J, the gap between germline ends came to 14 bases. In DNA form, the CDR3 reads TGTGCCAGCACCCTAGCCCGGGGGGATACGCAGTATTTT. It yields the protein CASTLARGDTQYF.

CDR3 DNA sequence: TGCGCCAGCAGCCCTCGGGGCGGGGTAATGGAGACCCAGTACTTC. Translation: CASSPRGGVMETQYF. This chain uses TRBV4-3 with TRBJ2-5; D might be TRBD2 (6 bases). V was shortened by 4 bases and J by 5 bases, with 17 bases between the two germline ends. The CDR3 contains 15 residues. Germline V lookup: CDR1 LGHNA, CDR2 YSLEER.

The DNA for the CDR3 is TGTGCCAGCAGCTTAGGACAACTAGGGTCGAGTAATGAAAAACTGTTTTTT. It specifies CASSLGQLGSSNEKLFF. This chain links TRBV7-2 with TRBJ1-4; D not certain. This CDR3 has 17 residues. Germline values: CDR1 SGHTA, CDR2 FQGNSA. Trimming took off 1 base at V and 4 bases at J, with 16 bases between the two ends.

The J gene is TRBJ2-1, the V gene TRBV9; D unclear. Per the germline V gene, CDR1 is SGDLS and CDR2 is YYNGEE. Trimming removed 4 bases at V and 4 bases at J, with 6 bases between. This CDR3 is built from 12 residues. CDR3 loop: CASSPGYNEQFF. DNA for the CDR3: TGTGCCAGCAGCCCAGGATACAATGAGCAGTTCTTC.

The CDR3 DNA reads TGTGCCAGCAGCGGCCTACAGGGGAAAGACGAGCAGTACTTC. Protein product: CASSGLQGKDEQYF. The chain has TRBV9 and TRBJ2-7, with 7 bases aligning to TRBD1. The length of the CDR3 is 14 residues. Germline values: CDR1 SGDLS, CDR2 YYNGEE. V shed 3 bases and J 5 bases; nucleotides not matched to a gene: 8.

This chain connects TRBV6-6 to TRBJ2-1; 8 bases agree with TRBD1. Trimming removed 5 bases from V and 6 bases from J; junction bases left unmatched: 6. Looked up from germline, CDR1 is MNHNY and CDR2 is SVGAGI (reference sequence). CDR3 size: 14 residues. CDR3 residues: CASSPRTGGNEQFF. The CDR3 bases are TGTGCCAGCAGTCCCCGTACAGGGGGCAATGAGCAGTTCTTC.